Listed below are T cell receptor beta chains from one sample, sequenced in a study of blood T cell repertoires in COVID-19. The repertoire was sequenced with immunoSEQ multiplex PCR; TCRdb's copy has only in-frame clones and lacks some. The sample contains about 100,000 clones, roughly 87% of which appear only once. Sequencing was carried out using peripheral blood. These receptors originate from a woman aged 55-75 years with acute or convalescent COVID-19. Each CDR3 is given with its conserved first and last residue. A D gene is named only where the DNA matches it firmly. Clone size is shown for a subset of rows, as once, few, many or a class of expanded clone.

d_call: -; v_call: TRBV3-1/TRBV3-2; j_call: TRBJ2-1; clone_size: once; cdr3_nt: TGTGCCAGCAGCCAAGATCCCCCGTTCCAGTTCTTC; cdr3_aa: CASSQDPPFQFF
d_call: -; v_call: TRBV3-1/TRBV3-2; j_call: TRBJ1-1; clone_size: -; cdr3_nt: TGTGCCAGCAGCCAAGGACTGGGGAACACTGAAGCTTTCTTT; cdr3_aa: CASSQGLGNTEAFF
d_call: -; v_call: TRBV25-1; j_call: TRBJ2-1; clone_size: -; cdr3_nt: TGTGCCAGCAGTGAGGGCAGGCCCAAGTATGAGCAGTTCTTC; cdr3_aa: CASSEGRPKYEQFF
d_call: -; v_call: TRBV2; j_call: TRBJ1-6; clone_size: -; cdr3_nt: TGTGCCAGCTACCTCAGGGATTCGCGGAATTCACCCCTCCACTTT; cdr3_aa: CASYLRDSRNSPLHF
d_call: TRBD1; v_call: TRBV10-3; j_call: TRBJ2-1; clone_size: -; cdr3_nt: TGTGCCATCAGTGAATGGCAGGGGGTCAATGAGCAGTTCTTC; cdr3_aa: CAISEWQGVNEQFF
d_call: TRBD2; v_call: TRBV5-1; j_call: TRBJ2-3; clone_size: -; cdr3_nt: TGCGCCAGCAGCCCGGGACTAGCGGGAGGGCCACTCGCAGATACGCAGTATTTT; cdr3_aa: CASSPGLAGGPLADTQYF
d_call: -; v_call: TRBV7-9; j_call: TRBJ1-1; clone_size: -; cdr3_nt: TGTGCCAGCAGCCCCCAGATTAGGGGGAACACTGAAGCTTTCTTT; cdr3_aa: CASSPQIRGNTEAFF
d_call: TRBD1; v_call: TRBV4-2; j_call: TRBJ1-3; clone_size: -; cdr3_nt: TGTGCCAGCAGCCCGGGACAGAGTTTAGACAGAAACACCATATATTTT; cdr3_aa: CASSPGQSLDRNTIYF
d_call: TRBD1; v_call: TRBV19; j_call: TRBJ1-1; clone_size: -; cdr3_nt: TGTGCCAGTAGTATTTCCGGACAGGGTGGCACTGAAGCTTTCTTT; cdr3_aa: CASSISGQGGTEAFF
d_call: TRBD1; v_call: TRBV28; j_call: TRBJ1-1; clone_size: -; cdr3_nt: TGTGCCAGCAGCTCAGGGGGGCAAAACACTGAAGCTTTCTTT; cdr3_aa: CASSSGGQNTEAFF
d_call: TRBD1; v_call: TRBV28; j_call: TRBJ2-7; clone_size: few; cdr3_nt: TGTGCCAGCACCGGGACAGCGACCTACGAGCAGTACTTC; cdr3_aa: CASTGTATYEQYF